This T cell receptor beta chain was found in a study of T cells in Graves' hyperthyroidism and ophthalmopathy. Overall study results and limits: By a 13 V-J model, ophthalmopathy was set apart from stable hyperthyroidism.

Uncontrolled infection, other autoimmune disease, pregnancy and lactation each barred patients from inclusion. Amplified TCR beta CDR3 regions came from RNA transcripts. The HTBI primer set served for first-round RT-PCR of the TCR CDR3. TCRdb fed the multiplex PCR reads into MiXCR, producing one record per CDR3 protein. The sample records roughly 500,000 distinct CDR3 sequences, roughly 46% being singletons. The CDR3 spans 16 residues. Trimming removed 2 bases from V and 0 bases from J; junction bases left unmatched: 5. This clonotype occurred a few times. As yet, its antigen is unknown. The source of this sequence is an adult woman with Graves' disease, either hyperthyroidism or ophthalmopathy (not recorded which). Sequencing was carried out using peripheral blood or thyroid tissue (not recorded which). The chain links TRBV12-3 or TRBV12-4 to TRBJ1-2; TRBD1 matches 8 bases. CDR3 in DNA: TGTGCCAGCAGTTTATATGGACAGGGTGCTAACTATGGCTACACCTTC. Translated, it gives CASSLYGQGANYGYTF.